What follows are 30 T cell receptor beta chains derived from one specimen sequenced in a study of shared clonotypes between healthy human individuals. Here immunoSEQ multiplex PCR was the method, and the copy in TCRdb shows in-frame clones only, minus some. The sample carries 300,000 to 350,000 clones, around 67% recorded once. The specimen was memory CD4+ T cells sorted from blood. Subset reported: CD45RA-negative fraction. The receptors stem from a man aged 25 to 40 in good health.

The V and J genes are TRBV2 and TRBJ1-1; TRBD1 matches at 7 bases. The germline V gene encodes CDR1 SNHLY and CDR2 FYNNEI. Trimming at V came to 10 bases and at J to 4 bases, leaving 6 bases not matched to a gene. The CDR3 runs to 12 residues. CDR3 loop: CATLQGGTEAFF. In DNA, the CDR3 is TGTGCCACCCTCCAGGGGGGCACTGAAGCTTTCTTT.

The count of this clone is one. V is TRBV9 and J is TRBJ2-5; the D gene is possibly TRBD1 (5 bases). Per germline, CDR1 SGDLS and CDR2 YYNGEE. This CDR3 is 14 amino acids long. V was pared by 0 bases and J by 5 bases, with 11 bases between. CDR3 protein: CASSVEGATETQYF. CDR3 bases: TGTGCCAGCAGCGTAGAAGGGGCTACGGAGACCCAGTACTTC. Together with reference TRBV9 and TRBJ2-5, the CDR3 gives the full variable domain: DSGVTQTPKHLITATGQRVTLRCSPRSGDLSVYWYQQSLDQGLQFLIQYYNGEERAKGNILERFSAQQFPDLHSELNLSSLELGDSALYFCASSVEGATETQYFGPGTRLLVL.

The V and J genes are TRBV5-6 and TRBJ2-7; unclear D gene. V lost 0 bases, J lost 1 base, and 11 bases lay in between. This CDR3 spans 15 amino acids. CDR1 is SGHDT and CDR2 is YYEEEE in the germline V gene. The CDR3 DNA reads as TGTGCCAGCAGCTTGGTTGGCTGGTATTCCTACGAGCAGTACTTC. Translating it yields CASSLVGWYSYEQYF.

The rearrangement uses TRBV6-5 and TRBJ2-7, with 8 bases that match TRBD1. This CDR3 region has 13 residues. J was trimmed by 4 bases and V by 11 bases; bases with no gene match: 10. Germline CDR1 reads MNHEY; CDR2 reads SVGAGI. The CDR3 here is CAAMDRVRYEQYF. In DNA form, the CDR3 reads TGTGCCGCGATGGACAGGGTTCGGTACGAGCAGTACTTC.

Here the CDR3 DNA reads TGTGCCAGCAGTTCCTCCTCGTTCCATTTATCTGGGGCCAACGTCCTGACTTTC. Its translation is CASSSSSFHLSGANVLTF. V gene TRBV28 combines with J gene TRBJ2-6; D is unclear. Trimming removed 4 bases at V and 1 base at J, with 17 bases between. The length of the CDR3 is 18 residues. CDR1 and CDR2 from the germline V gene are MDHEN and SYDVKM.

There are a few counts of this clone. The V call is TRBV21-1, the J call TRBJ1-1. TRBV21-1 corresponds to a pseudogene. The CDR3 is made up of 15 amino acids. The CDR3 here is CASSARDSGGTEAFF. The CDR3 DNA is TGTGCCAGCAGCGCCCGGGACTCCGGAGGCACTGAAGCTTTCTTT.

This clone has a handful of counts. The chain couples TRBV6-1 to TRBJ2-5; 8 positions agree with TRBD2. The V gene's germline CDR1 is MNHNS and CDR2 SASEGT. This CDR3 has 14 residues. Unmatched junction bases numbered 9, after V lost 6 bases and J lost 6 bases. CDR3 protein: CASRAGLEFQTQYF. CDR3 in DNA: TGTGCCAGCAGAGCGGGACTAGAATTTCAGACCCAGTACTTC.

This rearrangement joins TRBV29-1 to TRBJ2-5; TRBD2 aligns across 11 bases. This CDR3 is 15 amino acids long. Germline V gene lookup returns CDR1 SQVTM and CDR2 ANQGSEA. After removal of 6 bases from V and 5 bases from J, the junction contained 11 bases not matched to a gene. The CDR3 DNA reads as TGCAGCGTCACCGGGACTAGCGGACGGGGTGAGACCCAGTACTTC. Protein: CSVTGTSGRGETQYF.

This rearrangement joins TRBV5-4 to TRBJ2-3; D perhaps matches TRBD2 (5 bases). Looked up from germline, CDR1 is SGHNT and CDR2 is YYREEE (reference sequence). V was clipped by 2 bases and J by 1 base, with 11 bases between them. This CDR3 is 15 amino acids long. CDR3 protein: CASSLQHGGTDTQYF. The CDR3 DNA reads as TGTGCCAGCAGCTTACAACACGGGGGCACAGATACGCAGTATTTT.

The chain links TRBV28 to TRBJ1-2, with D tentatively TRBD1 (6 bases). Trimming removed 0 bases from V and 7 bases from J, with 9 bases in between. The CDR3 loop spans 13 amino acids. Germline lookup yields CDR1 MDHEN and CDR2 SYDVKM. The CDR3 region is CASSLWGASGYTF. CDR3 nucleotide sequence: TGTGCCAGCAGTTTATGGGGGGCGTCTGGCTACACCTTC.

This clone occurred many times. This rearrangement joins TRBV10-3 to TRBJ2-5; 10 bases are a match to TRBD1. The CDR3 consists of 18 residues. The trim removed 0 bases at V and 5 bases at J, leaving 12 bases unmatched. CDR1 ENHRY and CDR2 SYGVKD come from the germline V gene. The chain's CDR3 is CAISESRVADRGLETQYF. DNA of the CDR3: TGTGCCATCAGTGAGTCGAGAGTCGCGGACAGGGGGTTGGAGACCCAGTACTTC.

J is TRBJ2-3 and V is TRBV11-3; D perhaps matches TRBD2 (5 bases). Germline V gives CDR1 SGHNT, CDR2 YENEEA. The CDR3 contains 13 residues. V was cut by 5 bases and J by 5 bases, with 11 bases left in between. The CDR3 region is CASSPGMRDTQYF. As DNA, the CDR3 is TGTGCCAGCAGCCCCGGGATGAGAGATACGCAGTATTTT.

A note on this clone: A junction boundary mismatches the germline segment, possibly from a read error. The genes are TRBV5-5 and TRBJ2-1; D gene unclear. Germline CDR1 reads SGHKS; CDR2 reads YYEKEE (reference sequence). CDR3 length: 16 residues. CDR3 in amino acids: CASRLGGSGSYNEQFF. CDR3 DNA: TGTGCCAGCAGATTGGGTGGCTCAGGATCCTACAATGAGCAGTTCTTC.

This clone was seen only once. This sequence joins TRBV5-1 and TRBJ2-5; 9 bases are shared with TRBD1. This CDR3 is built from 16 residues. The junction had 7 bases not matched to a gene; V was cut back by 2 bases and J by 2 bases. Germline CDR1 SGHRS, CDR2 YFSETQ. CDR3 sequence (DNA): TGCGCCAGCAGCTTATATGAGGGACAGGGACAAGAGACCCAGTACTTC. Protein: CASSLYEGQGQETQYF.

The V call is TRBV18, the J call TRBJ2-3; tentatively, D is TRBD1 or TRBD2 (7 bases each). V lost 8 bases, J lost 2 bases, and 20 bases lay in between. The CDR3 consists of 16 residues. Germline V gene lookup returns CDR1 KGHSH and CDR2 LQKENI. The CDR3 DNA follows: TGTGCCAGCCCCCCACAGGGGAGGGAATCCACAGATACGCAGTATTTT. This sequence encodes CASPPQGRESTDTQYF.

This clone came up once. In this CDR3 the conserved last residue, phenylalanine or tryptophan, is missing, so a read error is likely. The DNA is omitted, as the CDR3 cannot be located on it reliably, and the CDR3 follows TCRdb's listing. V usage is TRBV10-3 and J usage is TRBJ1-2; TRBD1 is the table's D call and was not checked against the DNA. Both ends counted, the CDR3 spans 13 residues. Germline values: CDR1 ENHRY, CDR2 SYGVKD. The CDR3 reads CAISESTGGPPLL.

The chain uses TRBV11-3 and TRBJ2-1; D possibly matches TRBD1 or TRBD2 (5 bases each). CDR3 length: 16 residues. Germline CDR1 is SGHNT and CDR2 is YENEEA. Trimming left V 5 bases short and J 0 bases short, with 14 bases between. This CDR3 reads CASSPQAGGSYNEQFF. For the CDR3, the DNA is TGTGCCAGCAGCCCCCAGGCTGGGGGCTCCTACAATGAGCAGTTCTTC.

The chain has TRBV14 and TRBJ2-1, with TRBD2 identical over 8 bases. Per the germline V gene, CDR1 is SGHDN and CDR2 is FVKESK. The CDR3 totals 15 residues. The V and J ends lost 3 bases and 6 bases, in that order; junction bases with no gene match: 7. For the CDR3, the DNA is TGTGCCAGCAGCCAGATAGCGGGAAGGGGCAATGAGCAGTTCTTC. Translating gives CASSQIAGRGNEQFF.

The V gene is TRBV7-7, the J gene TRBJ2-7; D possibly corresponds to TRBD2 (6 bases). The CDR3 is 13 residues long. Trimming shortened V by 8 bases and J by 1 base, and 12 bases separated the two germline ends. Germline V lookup: CDR1 SSHAT, CDR2 FNYEAQ (reference sequence). CDR3 in DNA: TGTGCCAGCTCAGCGGGCCGATCCTACGAGCAGTACTTC. Translation gives CASSAGRSYEQYF. Full variable domain (missing parts from reference TRBV7-7 and TRBJ2-7): GAGVSQSPRYKVTKRGQDVTLRCDPISSHATLYWYQQALGQGPEFLTYFNYEAQPDKSGLPSDRFSAERPEGSISTLTIQRTEQRDSAMYRCASSAGRSYEQYFGPGTRLTVT.

This sequence joins TRBV30 and TRBJ1-3; D gene unclear. CDR3 length equals 14 residues. V shed 2 bases and J shed 3 bases, with 11 bases lying between them. Germline-derived CDR1 and CDR2 are GTSNPN and SVGIG (reference sequence). The CDR3 DNA reads TGTGCCTGGAGTAGGCCAGTAAGTGGAAACACCATATATTTT. Protein sequence: CAWSRPVSGNTIYF.

In its sample, this clone was seen a few times. J is TRBJ2-6 and V is TRBV25-1; 7 bases line up with TRBD1. Trimming removed 5 bases from V and 2 bases from J; junction bases left unmatched: 3. CDR1 and CDR2 from the germline V gene are MGHDK and SYGVNS. The CDR3 covers 15 residues. The CDR3 bases are TGTGCCAGCAGTAGACAGGGAGCTGGGGCCAACGTCCTGACTTTC. This gives the protein CASSRQGAGANVLTF.

The V gene is TRBV27, the J gene TRBJ1-4; D is perhaps TRBD1 (5 bases). V lost 8 bases and J 0 bases, leaving 19 bases between the germline ends. Germline values: CDR1 MNHEY, CDR2 SMNVEV (reference sequence). This CDR3 contains 17 residues. CDR3 bases: TGTGCCAGCGCCGTAGACAGAGAAATTGCAACTAATGAAAAACTGTTTTTT. It codes for CASAVDREIATNEKLFF. Full variable domain (remainder filled in from reference TRBV27 and TRBJ1-4): EAQVTQNPRYLITVTGKKLTVTCSQNMNHEYMSWYRQDPGLGLRQIYYSMNVEVTDKGDVPEGYKVSRKEKRNFPLILESPSPNQTSLYFCASAVDREIATNEKLFFGSGTQLSVL.

J is TRBJ2-3 and V is TRBV11-3; perhaps TRBD1 as D (5 bases). There are 15 residues in the CDR3. Trimming removed 3 bases from V and 2 bases from J, with 12 bases in between. The germline CDR1 and CDR2 sequences are SGHNT and YENEEA. The CDR3 is CASSLAGLHTDTQYF. The CDR3 DNA reads TGTGCCAGCAGCTTGGCAGGGTTACACACAGATACGCAGTATTTT. The complete variable domain, with remaining parts taken from reference TRBV11-3 and TRBJ2-3, reads EAGVVQSPRYKIIEKKQPVAFWCNPISGHNTLYWYLQNLGQGPELLIRYENEEAVDDSQLPKDRFSAERLKGVDSTLKIQPAELGDSAVYLCASSLAGLHTDTQYFGPGTRLTVL.

The rearrangement uses TRBV7-8 and TRBJ2-7; D may be TRBD2 (6 bases). Germline V gene sequence: CDR1 SGHVS, CDR2 FQNEAQ. Trimming removed 6 bases from V and 7 bases from J, with 22 bases in between. The CDR3 has 15 residues. CDR3 nucleotides: TGTGCCAGCAGTCCGCGGGGCGGGCTACTATTAGAGCAGTACTTC. Amino acid sequence: CASSPRGGLLLEQYF.

This clone was observed a few times. The J gene is TRBJ2-5, the V gene TRBV5-1; 8 nucleotides match TRBD1. Germline values: CDR1 SGHRS, CDR2 YFSETQ. V shed 4 bases, J shed 4 bases, and the junction held 6 bases outside the gene matches. The length of the CDR3 is 14 residues. For the CDR3, the DNA is TGCGCCAGCAGCGGACAGGGAGGAGGAGAGACCCAGTACTTC. Protein: CASSGQGGGETQYF.

This rearrangement joins TRBV6-6 to TRBJ2-4, with 8 bases matching TRBD2. CDR1 MNHNY and CDR2 SVGAGI come from the germline V gene (reference sequence). V lost 5 bases, J lost 7 bases, and 7 bases stayed unmatched. The CDR3 loop spans 14 amino acids. CDR3: CASSHPTGGNIQYF. The DNA for the CDR3 is TGTGCCAGCAGTCACCCGACGGGGGGGAACATTCAGTACTTC.

The chain uses TRBV7-2 and TRBJ2-2, with TRBD1 matching over 9 bases. This CDR3 spans 16 amino acids. V dropped 5 bases and J dropped 7; count of bases not matched to a gene: 11. CDR1 SGHTA and CDR2 FQGNSA come from the germline V gene. The CDR3 loop reads CASSVSGTGFGGELFF. The CDR3 DNA follows: TGTGCCAGCAGCGTATCCGGGACAGGGTTCGGCGGGGAGCTGTTTTTT.

The chain employs TRBV2 and TRBJ2-7; 11 positions match TRBD1. V was pared by 8 bases and J by 4 bases, with 4 bases of the junction left unmatched. Per the germline V gene, CDR1 is SNHLY and CDR2 is FYNNEI. The CDR3 totals 13 residues. The CDR3 region is CASCRDRGYEQYF. DNA of the CDR3: TGTGCCAGCTGTCGGGACAGGGGGTACGAGCAGTACTTC.

The rearrangement uses TRBV11-1 and TRBJ1-2; 8 bases match TRBD1. The ends lost 5 bases at V and 4 bases at J; junction bases unmatched: 3. This CDR3 has 13 residues. Germline-derived CDR1 and CDR2 are SGHAT and FQDESV (reference sequence). The CDR3 region is CASSPGGLYGYTF. The CDR3 DNA reads as TGTGCCAGCAGCCCAGGGGGCCTCTATGGCTACACCTTC.

The chain has TRBV2 and TRBJ2-1, with 9 bases aligning to TRBD2. Germline trimming cut 7 bases from V and 6 bases from J; bases unmatched to any gene: 4. CDR1 is SNHLY and CDR2 is FYNNEI in the germline V gene. The CDR3 contains 13 residues. The CDR3, as DNA: TGTGCCAGCATAGCGGGAGAGGTCAATGAGCAGTTCTTC. Protein sequence: CASIAGEVNEQFF.